This record looks at one T cell receptor (beta chain) sequence and its context. This receptor's antigen is unknown. Nothing much larger sits one base from this clone, and base qualities are not available. Other DNA sequences in this specimen translate into the identical CDR3. This sample stems from a study of blood T cell repertoires in COVID-19 (dated by TCRdb to the early 2020s). Looking at the study overall: Samples from collaborators originated in the United States, Italy and Spain and spanned both the acute and convalescent phases of COVID-19. The material from the prospective study consisted of cDNA or gDNA derived from T cells, B-cell-depleted T cells, or PBMCs. Deeply sampled blood TCRbeta repertoires from subjects exposed to, actively infected with, or recovered from COVID-19 were included in the dataset. A freely available public database, intended as a resource for researchers studying the immune response to SARS-CoV-2, is where the repertoires were released. Samples came from the ongoing ImmuneRACE study (first 160 participants) plus 1,254 subjects from 6 global collaborators. Sample metadata almost always included a de-identified subject ID, COVID-19 status, age in years and sex. Where HLA class I and class II types were available, the types were taken from metadata supplied by the sample provider, not from assay-based typing. Summary of the overall study and its limitations: Clinical and demographic metadata were provided uncurated, with the amount varying by source and participant.

V lost 1 base and J lost 1 base, and the count of bases not matched to a germline gene is 4. The germline V gene yields LGHNA for CDR1 and YNFKEQ for CDR2. From the cysteine through the phenylalanine, the CDR3 covers 18 amino acids. Only the CDR3 DNA is retained, 54 bases long and in frame from the first base. Samples from volunteer blood donors who had recovered from COVID-19 were contributed by a second Seattle source. The collaborating institutions used their own protocols to collect whole blood in K2EDTA tubes. Collaborator samples were shipped for TCRbeta analysis as frozen whole blood, isolated PBMCs, or DNA extracted from either sample type. TCRbeta CDR3 regions were amplified from genomic DNA by means of the immunoSEQ Assay, a bias-controlled multiplex PCR. The paper's processing steps were these. The number of nucleated cells in each sample was estimated by amplification of reference gene primers within the assay. To quantify the absolute abundance of each unique TCRbeta CDR3 rearrangement, sequence reads were collapsed and filtered. For each sample, productive Simpson clonality was calculated by taking the square root of Simpson's diversity index across productive rearrangements. TCRdb re-hosts the immuneACCESS table, in-frame sequences only. Its copies lack some clones; in the studies checked, an unresolved V gene accounts for under half of them, and the cause for the rest is not known. That table furnishes V, J and clone size, whereas the DNA furnished D and trimming. The sample data list 150,000 or so clones, and about 83% of these were observed just once. The ten biggest clones cover less than 9% of the sample.

The rearranged chain carries TRBV4-2 and TRBJ2-3; a stretch of 14 junction bases matches TRBD2. Sequencing was done on a sample of peripheral blood. The source is a middle-aged man who had recovered from COVID-19. For the CDR3, the sequence is CASSQGLAGGPGTDTQYF. At the DNA level, the sequence is TGTGCCAGCAGCCAAGGACTAGCGGGAGGGCCCGGCACAGATACGCAGTATTTT.